These 3 T cell receptor beta chains were sequenced from one sample in a study of blood T cell repertoires in COVID-19. Sequenced by immunoSEQ multiplex PCR; TCRdb stores in-frame clones only, minus some. This table has around 70,000 clones, about 92% appearing once. Input material: peripheral blood. The receptors here all came from a man aged 45 to 65 with acute or convalescent COVID-19.

This clone occurred a few times. The V gene is TRBV5-1, the J gene TRBJ2-1; D possibly corresponds to TRBD1 (6 bases). Germline assignment: CDR1 SGHRS and CDR2 YFSETQ. Trimming removed 4 bases at V and 2 bases at J, with 10 bases between. The CDR3 spans 14 residues. The CDR3, as DNA: TGCGCCAGCAGCCGGGACACGACCTACAATGAGCAGTTCTTC. This sequence encodes CASSRDTTYNEQFF.

CDR3 in amino acids: CASSYIWGNYGYTF. CDR3 sequence (DNA): TGTGCCAGCAGTTACATCTGGGGCAACTATGGCTACACCTTC. The chain is built from TRBV6-5 and TRBJ1-2, with D possibly TRBD1 on 5 matching bases. V was trimmed by 2 bases and J by 2 bases, leaving 9 bases between them. Germline CDR1 reads MNHEY; CDR2 reads SVGAGI. The CDR3 extends over 14 amino acids.

The V call is TRBV9, the J call TRBJ2-5; TRBD2 matches at 12 bases. Germline lookup yields CDR1 SGDLS and CDR2 YYNGEE. There are 17 residues in the CDR3. Germline trimming cut 0 bases from V and 1 base from J; bases unmatched to any gene: 4. The chain's CDR3 is CASSVGLAGGTQETQYF. The CDR3 DNA sequence: TGTGCCAGCAGCGTAGGCCTAGCGGGGGGGACCCAAGAGACCCAGTACTTC.